A single sample is the source of the 10 T cell receptor beta chains below, sequenced in a study of cytomegalovirus exposure and HLA in healthy donors. Primers for the PCR totalled 60 Vbeta and 13 Jbeta. Method: immunoSEQ multiplex PCR; TCRdb's copy keeps in-frame clones and lacks some. The sample lists approximately 100,000 clones, roughly a tenth occurring once. The sequencing sample was made of PBMCs. These receptors were taken from a man aged 35 to 55 in good health and CMV-seropositive.

The chain uses TRBV18 and TRBJ2-5, with TRBD2 identical over 11 bases. Trimming took 3 bases from V and 5 from J; bases not matched to a gene: 11. In germline, CDR1 is KGHSH, CDR2 LQKENI. The CDR3 length is 17 residues. DNA of the CDR3: TGTGCCAGCTCACCTGAAAAAGGGACTAGCGGAGGGGAGACCCAGTACTTC. It yields the protein CASSPEKGTSGGETQYF.

The rearrangement joins TRBV4-1 to TRBJ2-7, with a tentative D call TRBD2 (5 bases). CDR1 and CDR2 (germline): MGHRA, YSYEKL. The V end was cut by 4 bases, the J end by 5 bases, with 15 bases between. The CDR3 is made up of 14 amino acids. The CDR3, as DNA: TGCGCCAGCAGCCGCCCCGGGAAAGAAGACGAGCAGTACTTC. Encoded protein: CASSRPGKEDEQYF.

This clone was picked up a small number of times. The J gene is TRBJ2-2, the V gene TRBV6-4, with D possibly being TRBD2 (5 bases). The CDR3 consists of 14 residues. Germline V gene lookup returns CDR1 MRHNA and CDR2 SNTAGT. V was pared by 4 bases and J by 4 bases, with 10 bases between. The CDR3 loop is CASSAGESTGELFF. CDR3 coding DNA: TGTGCCAGCAGTGCCGGGGAGAGCACCGGGGAGCTGTTTTTT.

This clone was picked up a small number of times. V is TRBV13 and J is TRBJ2-7; perhaps TRBD2 as D (5 bases). This CDR3 has 14 residues. V was clipped by 0 bases and J by 5 bases, with 11 bases between them. Germline V gene lookup returns CDR1 PRHDT and CDR2 FYEKMQ (reference sequence). CDR3 nucleotides: TGTGCCAGCAGCTTAGGTGCGAGAGGGAACGAGCAGTACTTC. Its translation is CASSLGARGNEQYF. The whole variable domain, filled in from reference TRBV13 and TRBJ2-7, reads AAGVIQSPRHLIKEKRETATLKCYPIPRHDTVYWYQQGPGQDPQFLISFYEKMQSDKGSIPDRFSAQQFSDYHSELNMSSLELGDSALYFCASSLGARGNEQYFGPGTRLTVT.

The rearrangement uses TRBV7-9 and TRBJ2-7; D not resolved. V lost 7 bases, J lost 3 bases, and 10 bases lay in between. Germline CDR1 reads SEHNR; CDR2 reads FQNEAQ (reference sequence). This CDR3 spans 12 amino acids. CDR3 protein: CASTGLGYEQYF. CDR3 in DNA: TGTGCCAGCACCGGGTTAGGCTACGAGCAGTACTTC.

This clone was found a few times. This sequence joins TRBV27 and TRBJ1-1, with a weak D call TRBD1 (6 bases). The CDR3 runs 15 residues. The germline CDR1 and CDR2 sequences are MNHEY and SMNVEV (reference sequence). Trimming took off 4 bases at V and 0 bases at J, with 12 bases between the two ends. The CDR3 region is CASSSPQGMNTEAFF. As DNA, the CDR3 is TGTGCCAGCAGTTCCCCACAGGGTATGAACACTGAAGCTTTCTTT.

In this sample, this clone turned up a few times. The chain employs TRBV29-1 and TRBJ2-1, with 7 bases that match TRBD2. Germline V CDR1 and CDR2: SQVTM, ANQGSEA. The CDR3 is 16 amino acids. Germline trimming cut 0 bases from V and 4 bases from J; bases unmatched to any gene: 9. The CDR3 spells CSVEDIGAGDYNEQFF. CDR3 DNA: TGCAGCGTTGAAGATATAGGGGCGGGAGATTACAATGAGCAGTTCTTC.

This chain uses TRBV7-9 with TRBJ2-3; the match to TRBD2 covers 7 bases. V dropped 5 bases and J dropped 5; count of bases not matched to a gene: 4. The CDR3 runs 13 residues. The V gene's germline CDR1 is SEHNR and CDR2 FQNEAQ (reference sequence). The CDR3 region has the DNA TGTGCCAGCAGCGCGGGAGCTGTAGATACGCAGTATTTT. Encoded protein: CASSAGAVDTQYF.

The chain is built from TRBV28 and TRBJ2-4; the D gene is possibly TRBD2 (5 bases). V was clipped by 6 bases and J by 6 bases, with 12 bases between them. There are 13 residues in the CDR3. Germline CDR1 MDHEN, CDR2 SYDVKM. The CDR3 bases are TGTGCCAGCAGCCCTGCGGCGGGAAACATTCAGTACTTC. Translated: CASSPAAGNIQYF.

The chain carries TRBV29-1 and TRBJ1-1, with a possible D match to TRBD1 (6 bases). The germline V gene has CDR1 SQVTM and CDR2 ANQGSEA. The CDR3 totals 13 residues. The ends were cut back, 5 bases at V and 2 bases at J, with 12 bases in the middle. This chain's CDR3 is CSVKRTANTEAFF. The CDR3 DNA is TGCAGCGTTAAGAGGACAGCAAACACTGAAGCTTTCTTT.